Each of the 11 T cell receptor beta chains below was sequenced from the same sample in a study of CD8 T cells in ankylosing spondylitis. A single record per CDR3 protein comes from TCRdb applying MiXCR to the 5' RACE reads. The sample lists roughly 350,000 distinct CDR3 sequences, 6.5% to 10% occurring once. These receptors are not linked to any known antigen. The study's findings and limits: A TCR beta motif of eight highly homologous variants appeared characteristic of ankylosing spondylitis blood.

The sequenced material came from blood, either unsorted or a sorted T cell fraction (not recorded which). The receptors were gathered from a male donor with ankylosing spondylitis.

Only a few counts were recorded for this clonotype. The chain is built from TRBV21-1 and TRBJ2-3; TRBD2 reflects the table's D call only, with no check against the DNA. TRBV21-1 corresponds to a pseudogene. This CDR3 spans 17 amino acids. DNA for the CDR3: TGTGCCAGCAGGGTTAGCGGGAGGAGAGGTAGGAGAGATACGCAGTATTTT. It codes for CASRVSGRRGRRDTQYF.

In its sample, this clonotype was seen a few times. The chain links TRBV4-2 to TRBJ1-6; D unclear. The CDR3 sequence is 17 residues long. V was shortened by 1 base and J by 9 bases, with 19 bases between the two germline ends. The germline gives CDR1 LGHNA, CDR2 YNFKEQ. The CDR3 loop is CASSQVFQELEGSPLHF. CDR3 DNA sequence: TGTGCCAGCAGCCAAGTTTTCCAAGAACTAGAGGGTTCACCCCTCCACTTT.

This clonotype was recorded a few times. The rearrangement links TRBV3-1 to TRBJ2-3; D may be TRBD1 (5 bases). Trimming shortened V by 4 bases and J by 5 bases, and 10 bases separated the two germline ends. The CDR3 totals 13 residues. From germline, CDR1 is LGHDT and CDR2 YNNKEL (reference sequence). CDR3 coding DNA: TGTGCCAGCAGCCCCAGGGTGGAAGATACGCAGTATTTT. Protein: CASSPRVEDTQYF.

At least ten counts were recorded for this clonotype. The chain uses TRBV9 and TRBJ2-2; no clear D. The germline gives CDR1 SGDLS, CDR2 YYNGEE. Trimming removed 0 bases from V and 0 bases from J, with 9 bases in between. This CDR3 region has 16 residues. CDR3 bases: TGTGCCAGCAGCGTAGCTAGGCCAGCGAACACCGGGGAGCTGTTTTTT. This encodes CASSVARPANTGELFF.

This clonotype showed up just a few times. The rearrangement joins TRBV5-1 to TRBJ2-7; perhaps TRBD1 as D (6 bases). This CDR3 has 12 amino acids. CDR1 is SGHRS, CDR2 YFSETQ, per germline. The germline V and J ends were trimmed by 6 bases and 3 bases, with 10 bases remaining between them. The CDR3 sequence: CASTDRSYEQYF. CDR3 nucleotides: TGCGCCAGCACGGACAGAAGCTACGAGCAGTACTTC.

This clonotype was seen a few times. This chain connects TRBV24-1 to TRBJ2-1, with D possibly matching TRBD2 (5 bases). CDR1 is KGHDR and CDR2 is SFDVKD in the germline V gene. V lost 5 bases, J lost 6 bases, and 16 bases lay in between. The CDR3 length is 15 residues. The CDR3 nucleotides read TGTGCCACCAGTGTTGGAACGGGAAAGATCAATGAGCAGTTCTTC. It encodes CATSVGTGKINEQFF.

This clonotype turned up a few times. The chain has TRBV12-3 or TRBV12-4 and TRBJ2-2; 9 nucleotides line up with TRBD1. The CDR3 contains 16 residues. Unmatched junction bases numbered 5, after V lost 2 bases and J lost 4 bases. The DNA of the CDR3 is TGTGCCAGCAGTTTAACAGGGGGCGCGAGCACCGGGGAGCTGTTTTTT. Its translation is CASSLTGGASTGELFF.

This clonotype occurred a few times. The genes are TRBV12-3 or TRBV12-4 and TRBJ1-4; TRBD1 might be the D (5 bases). This CDR3 has 14 amino acids. Trimming cost V 6 bases and J 13 bases, with 21 bases left between them. CDR3 sequence (DNA): TGTGCCAGCAGCCGGGACTCCAGAGGCGAAGTACTGTTTTTT. It specifies CASSRDSRGEVLFF.

This clonotype was seen repeatedly, ten times or more. V and J are TRBV6-1 and TRBJ2-7, with a weak D call TRBD2 (5 bases). Per the germline V gene, CDR1 is MNHNS and CDR2 is SASEGT. V lost 3 bases and J 3 bases, leaving 12 bases between the germline ends. The CDR3 loop spans 14 amino acids. As DNA, the CDR3 is TGTGCCAGCAGTGATTATCCGGGGATCTACGAGCAGTACTTC. This gives the protein CASSDYPGIYEQYF.

This clonotype was observed many times. CDR3 in DNA: TGTGCCAGCAGCCAAGAAACAGGGGGTTCCATGGAGCAGTACTTC. Translation: CASSQETGGSMEQYF. This rearrangement joins TRBV4-2 to TRBJ2-7; TRBD1 matches 8 bases. The J segment lost 7 bases and the V segment lost 0 bases, leaving 8 bases of the junction unmatched. From germline, CDR1 is LGHNA and CDR2 YNFKEQ. The CDR3 has 15 amino acids.

J is TRBJ2-7 and V is TRBV29-1; D unclear. V was pared by 6 bases and J by 2 bases, with 14 bases between. The CDR3 is 13 residues long. Per germline, CDR1 SQVTM and CDR2 ANQGSEA. In DNA, the CDR3 is TGCAGCGTGAGAAGACTGCCCCCCTACGAGCAGTACTTC. Its protein is CSVRRLPPYEQYF.